This TCR beta chain stems from a study of response to subunit inactivated influenza vaccine. Study-wide results and limits: Few new T cells, the authors suggested, are recruited by each seasonal influenza vaccination.

This clonotype was found many times. Its cognate antigen is unknown. A single record per CDR3 protein comes from TCRdb applying MiXCR to the RT-PCR reads. The table has 560,000 or so distinct CDR3 sequences, 6% to 9% seen once. V lost 9 bases to trimming and J lost 3 bases; unmatched junction nucleotides: 2. The CDR3 runs to 12 residues. Germline V gene data show CDR1 as ENHRY and CDR2 as SYGVKD. The sample was PBMCs from blood, taken less than 30 months after vaccination. The TCR comes from a man between 50 and 75 years old who received an inactivated influenza vaccine. The V and J genes are TRBV10-3 and TRBJ1-5; 7 nucleotides agree with TRBD1. CDR3 residues: CAIQGVNQPQHF. In DNA form, the CDR3 reads TGTGCCATTCAGGGGGTCAATCAGCCCCAGCATTTT.